A selection of T cell receptor beta chains follows, all from one sample in a study of shared clonotypes between healthy human individuals. TCRdb's copy holds only in-frame clones and misses some; the assay was immunoSEQ multiplex PCR. The table has approximately 1,000,000 clones, roughly 80% seen once. Sample: memory CD4+ T cells from PBMCs. These receptors all come from a man aged 18 to 29 in good health. Some clones in this sample may be carry-over from other donors' samples. CDR3s include the opening cysteine and the closing phenylalanine or tryptophan. D genes are given only for firm matches. Clone size is given for some rows only: seen once, a few or many times, or a class if the clone is expanded.

clone size: NA; D gene: NA; CDR3 length: 14; J gene: TRBJ1-2; V gene: TRBV7-2; CDR3 DNA: TGTGCCAGCAGCTTAGGGCAGGCCCTCTATGGCTACACCTTC; CDR3 protein: CASSLGQALYGYTF
clone size: NA; D gene: NA; CDR3 length: 11; J gene: TRBJ2-1; V gene: TRBV7-9; CDR3 DNA: TGTGCCAGCAGCTTATCGTATGAGCAGTTCTTC; CDR3 protein: CASSLSYEQFF
clone size: once; D gene: TRBD1; CDR3 length: 18; J gene: TRBJ2-7; V gene: TRBV11-2; CDR3 DNA: TGTGCCAGCAGCTTAGGTACAGGGGGACCCGGGTTTAACTACGAGCAGTACTTC; CDR3 protein: CASSLGTGGPGFNYEQYF
clone size: NA; D gene: NA; CDR3 length: 13; J gene: TRBJ2-7; V gene: TRBV27; CDR3 DNA: TGTGCCAGCAGTCGTGGGCAACCCTACGAGCAGTACTTC; CDR3 protein: CASSRGQPYEQYF
clone size: NA; D gene: NA; CDR3 length: 15; J gene: TRBJ1-4; V gene: TRBV29-1; CDR3 DNA: TGCAGCGCCCGACAGTCCCCTGCAACTAATGAAAAACTGTTTTTT; CDR3 protein: CSARQSPATNEKLFF
clone size: NA; D gene: TRBD1; CDR3 length: 13; J gene: TRBJ1-2; V gene: TRBV10-1; CDR3 DNA: TGCGCCAGCTCACGTGACAGGGTTGAAGGCTACACCTTC; CDR3 protein: CASSRDRVEGYTF
clone size: NA; D gene: TRBD2; CDR3 length: 14; J gene: TRBJ2-7; V gene: TRBV7-3; CDR3 DNA: TGTGCCAGCAGCCCTCAAGCGGGAGGTCGGGAGCAGTACTTC; CDR3 protein: CASSPQAGGREQYF
clone size: once; D gene: NA; CDR3 length: 12; J gene: TRBJ2-5; V gene: TRBV5-1; CDR3 DNA: TGCGCCAGCACCGGGGTCGCGGAGACCCAGTACTTC; CDR3 protein: CASTGVAETQYF
clone size: NA; D gene: NA; CDR3 length: 14; J gene: TRBJ2-3; V gene: TRBV5-1; CDR3 DNA: TGCGCCAGCAGCTCGGGCAACAGGGTAGATACGCAGTATTTT; CDR3 protein: CASSSGNRVDTQYF
clone size: NA; D gene: NA; CDR3 length: 15; J gene: TRBJ1-5; V gene: TRBV6-5; CDR3 DNA: TGTGCCAGCAGCCCACACACGAGTAGCAATCAGCCCCAGCATTTT; CDR3 protein: CASSPHTSSNQPQHF
clone size: NA; D gene: NA; CDR3 length: 15; J gene: TRBJ1-3; V gene: TRBV6-5; CDR3 DNA: TGTGCCAGCAGTACCGGACAGAGCTCTGGAAACACCATATATTTT; CDR3 protein: CASSTGQSSGNTIYF
clone size: NA; D gene: NA; CDR3 length: 12; J gene: TRBJ2-5; V gene: TRBV28; CDR3 DNA: TGTGCCAGCGGCAGCGCCCAAGAGACCCAGTACTTC; CDR3 protein: CASGSAQETQYF
clone size: NA; D gene: TRBD2; CDR3 length: 16; J gene: TRBJ2-7; V gene: TRBV10-3; CDR3 DNA: TGTGCCACCCGCCGGCTTAGCGGGAGCCAAGGGGGCGAGCAGTACTTC; CDR3 protein: CATRRLSGSQGGEQYF
clone size: NA; D gene: NA; CDR3 length: 16; J gene: TRBJ2-7; V gene: TRBV4-2; CDR3 DNA: TGTGCCAGCAGCCAAGGGTCGAACCTTCAAGCGGGCGAGCAGTACTTC; CDR3 protein: CASSQGSNLQAGEQYF
clone size: NA; D gene: NA; CDR3 length: 16; J gene: TRBJ2-4; V gene: TRBV15; CDR3 DNA: TGTGCCACCAGCAGACAACAGGGAATAGCCAAAAACATTCAGTACTTC; CDR3 protein: CATSRQQGIAKNIQYF
clone size: once; D gene: TRBD1; CDR3 length: 15; J gene: TRBJ2-5; V gene: TRBV30; CDR3 DNA: TGTGCCTGGATACCCGGACAGGGATGGGAAGAAACCCAGTACTTC; CDR3 protein: CAWIPGQGWEETQYF
clone size: NA; D gene: NA; CDR3 length: 13; J gene: TRBJ2-7; V gene: TRBV27; CDR3 DNA: TGTGCCAGCAGTTTCGGTAATTTGGGCGAGCAGTACTTC; CDR3 protein: CASSFGNLGEQYF
clone size: NA; D gene: NA; CDR3 length: 15; J gene: TRBJ1-1; V gene: TRBV7-6; CDR3 DNA: TGTGCCAGCAGCCTTTCACAGAACATGAACACTGAAGCTTTCTTT; CDR3 protein: CASSLSQNMNTEAFF
clone size: NA; D gene: TRBD1; CDR3 length: 15; J gene: TRBJ1-4; V gene: TRBV28; CDR3 DNA: TGTGCCAGCAGCATGACAGGGGCGGCTAATGAAAAACTGTTTTTT; CDR3 protein: CASSMTGAANEKLFF
clone size: NA; D gene: NA; CDR3 length: 11; J gene: TRBJ2-5; V gene: TRBV25-1; CDR3 DNA: TGTGCCAGCAGTGAATCGAAGGAGCAGTACTTC; CDR3 protein: CASSESKEQYF
clone size: NA; D gene: TRBD2; CDR3 length: 15; J gene: TRBJ2-7; V gene: TRBV7-9; CDR3 DNA: TGTGCCAGCAGCTTGGTTAGCGGGAGGGCAATCGAGCAGTACTTC; CDR3 protein: CASSLVSGRAIEQYF
clone size: NA; D gene: TRBD2; CDR3 length: 14; J gene: TRBJ2-2; V gene: TRBV25-1; CDR3 DNA: TGTGCCAGCAGTGGGACTAGCGACACCGGGGAGCTGTTTTTT; CDR3 protein: CASSGTSDTGELFF
clone size: NA; D gene: NA; CDR3 length: 18; J gene: TRBJ1-1; V gene: TRBV14; CDR3 DNA: TGTGCCAGCAGCCAAGAGCCCAGGCAATTGGGGTACGGCACTGAAGCTTTCTTT; CDR3 protein: CASSQEPRQLGYGTEAFF
clone size: NA; D gene: NA; CDR3 length: 15; J gene: TRBJ2-7; V gene: TRBV7-9; CDR3 DNA: TGTGCCAGCAGCTCGACTGTTACGGGTACCTACGAGCAGTACTTC; CDR3 protein: CASSSTVTGTYEQYF
clone size: NA; D gene: TRBD1; CDR3 length: 15; J gene: TRBJ2-7; V gene: TRBV2; CDR3 DNA: TGTGCCAGCCAACTTCCGGGACAGGGGGCCTACGAGCAGTACTTC; CDR3 protein: CASQLPGQGAYEQYF
clone size: many; D gene: TRBD1; CDR3 length: 13; J gene: TRBJ2-7; V gene: TRBV18; CDR3 DNA: TGTGCCAGCCGGTCGGGACAGGGAGACGAGCAGTACTTC; CDR3 protein: CASRSGQGDEQYF
clone size: once; D gene: TRBD2; CDR3 length: 20; J gene: TRBJ2-2; V gene: TRBV5-4; CDR3 DNA: TGTGCCAGCAGCTTGGAAGGTGTGCTAGCGGTTGGGGCGAACACCGGGGAGCTGTTTTTT; CDR3 protein: CASSLEGVLAVGANTGELFF
clone size: NA; D gene: NA; CDR3 length: 14; J gene: TRBJ1-4; V gene: TRBV18; CDR3 DNA: TGTGCCAGCTCACTGAATGGGGATAATGAAAAACTGTTTTTT; CDR3 protein: CASSLNGDNEKLFF
clone size: NA; D gene: TRBD1; CDR3 length: 14; J gene: TRBJ1-2; V gene: TRBV6-5; CDR3 DNA: TGTGCCAGCAGAACCGAACAGGGGGCTAGGGGCTACACCTTC; CDR3 protein: CASRTEQGARGYTF